A single sample is the source of the 25 T cell receptor beta chains below, sequenced in a study of patients and donors after allogeneic stem cell transplantation. Using its own MiXCR run on the RT-PCR reads, TCRdb lists one record per CDR3 protein. Of approximately 250,000 distinct CDR3 sequences in the sample, roughly 15% were seen once. Sequencing was performed on blood, either unsorted or a sorted T cell fraction (not recorded which). The receptors derive from a human donor who was either an allogeneic HSCT recipient or a stem cell or donor lymphocyte infusion donor (not recorded which). It is not recorded whose cells these are; they may come from a transplant donor.

Many counts were recorded for this clonotype. The chain joins TRBV5-1 to TRBJ2-1, with 8 nucleotides matching TRBD2. This CDR3 has 17 residues. Germline V gives CDR1 SGHRS, CDR2 YFSETQ. The V segment lost 0 bases and the J segment 4 bases; nucleotides outside the gene matches: 9. CDR3 in DNA: TGCGCCAGCAGCTTGGAGGTTCTAGCGGGCTATTACAATGAGCAGTTCTTC. Its protein product is CASSLEVLAGYYNEQFF.

The chain joins TRBV30 to TRBJ2-3, with TRBD1 matching 11 bases. Germline V gene sequence: CDR1 GTSNPN, CDR2 SVGIG (reference sequence). Trimming cost V 2 bases and J 4 bases; bases outside gene matches: 5. The length of the CDR3 is 15 residues. The CDR3 reads CAWSPGTGGSDTQYF. In DNA, the CDR3 is TGTGCCTGGAGTCCCGGGACAGGGGGATCAGATACGCAGTATTTT.

This clonotype has a handful of counts. This chain links TRBV19 with TRBJ2-4, with a tentative D call TRBD1 (6 bases). Germline V CDR1 and CDR2: LNHDA, SQIVND (reference sequence). The CDR3 totals 13 residues. With 7 bases removed from V and 8 bases from J, the gap between germline ends came to 15 bases. DNA for the CDR3: TGTGCCAGTATCGGGACACCCGAGGACATTCAGTACTTC. Its translation: CASIGTPEDIQYF.

This clonotype was observed at least ten times. J is TRBJ2-5 and V is TRBV4-3; possibly TRBD2 for D (6 bases). V dropped 0 bases and J dropped 1 base, with 12 bases sitting between them. CDR3 length equals 16 residues. Germline lookup yields CDR1 LGHNA and CDR2 YSLEER. CDR3 protein: CASSQDRMGGQETQYF. The CDR3 coding sequence is TGCGCCAGCAGCCAAGATAGGATGGGGGGCCAAGAGACCCAGTACTTC.

The rearrangement links TRBV7-9 to TRBJ2-2; 8 nucleotides align to TRBD1. Trimming cost V 5 bases and J 0 bases; bases outside gene matches: 2. The CDR3 runs to 15 residues. Germline assignment: CDR1 SEHNR and CDR2 FQNEAQ (reference sequence). CDR3 region: CASSQGAPNTGELFF. CDR3 DNA: TGTGCCAGCAGCCAGGGGGCGCCGAACACCGGGGAGCTGTTTTTT.

V usage is TRBV29-1 and J usage is TRBJ2-1, with a tentative D call TRBD1 (6 bases). CDR3 length equals 15 residues. In germline, CDR1 is SQVTM, CDR2 ANQGSEA. The V end was cut by 6 bases, the J end by 3 bases, with 18 bases between. CDR3 in amino acids: CSVVPGAVGYNEQFF. DNA of the CDR3: TGCAGCGTCGTCCCAGGGGCCGTGGGCTACAATGAGCAGTTCTTC.

The gene calls are TRBV11-2 and TRBJ1-5, with D possibly matching TRBD1 (5 bases). The germline V gene has CDR1 SGHAT and CDR2 FQNNGV. CDR3 length equals 15 residues. V lost 4 bases and J lost 2, with 12 bases in between. CDR3 sequence (DNA): TGTGCCAGCAGCTGGGGGGTGGGCGGCAATCAGCCCCAGCATTTT. The encoded protein is CASSWGVGGNQPQHF.

This clonotype was seen many times. The V and J genes are TRBV7-9 and TRBJ2-7; 7 bases are shared with TRBD1. V dropped 5 bases and J dropped 2; count of bases not matched to a gene: 12. The CDR3 length is 16 residues. The germline CDR1 and CDR2 sequences are SEHNR and FQNEAQ (reference sequence). The CDR3 loop reads CASSAPTGNYPYEQYF. As DNA, the CDR3 is TGTGCCAGCAGCGCCCCGACAGGGAATTACCCCTACGAGCAGTACTTC.

This clonotype has a single count. V is TRBV19 and J is TRBJ1-5, with D unclear. Germline-derived CDR1 and CDR2 are LNHDA and SQIVND (reference sequence). This CDR3 has 14 residues. Between the trimmed V and J ends, which lost 5 bases and 3 bases, there was a span of 11 bases. CDR3: CASSFSAYNQPQHF. Here the CDR3 DNA reads TGTGCCAGTAGTTTCTCAGCTTACAATCAGCCCCAGCATTTT.

Written as DNA, the CDR3 is TGCGCCAGCAGCTCCGGGACAGGGTTGCGAGAGACCCAGTACTTC. Translated: CASSSGTGLRETQYF. The V and J genes are TRBV5-1 and TRBJ2-5; TRBD1 matches at 9 bases. Germline CDR1 and CDR2: SGHRS and YFSETQ. V shed 3 bases, J shed 4 bases, and the junction held 7 bases outside the gene matches. The CDR3 covers 15 residues.

The chain links TRBV5-8 to TRBJ1-5; 7 bases are shared with TRBD1. Trimming at V came to 4 bases and at J to 6 bases, leaving 10 bases not matched to a gene. Germline-derived CDR1 and CDR2 are SGHTS and YDEGEE. The CDR3 extends over 15 amino acids. CDR3 protein: CASSGGQSRSQPQHF. In DNA form, the CDR3 reads TGTGCCAGCAGCGGGGGACAGTCTAGAAGTCAGCCCCAGCATTTT.

This clonotype was counted at least ten times. The chain has TRBV5-6 and TRBJ2-3; D is unresolved. Looked up from germline, CDR1 is SGHDT and CDR2 is YYEEEE. Between the trimmed V and J ends, which lost 2 bases and 7 bases, there was a span of 8 bases. This CDR3 region has 12 residues. CDR3 loop: CASSFKAYTQYF. The DNA for the CDR3 is TGTGCCAGCAGCTTCAAAGCTTATACGCAGTATTTT.

This clonotype was observed a handful of times. This chain uses TRBV12-3 or TRBV12-4 with TRBJ1-2; 7 bases are a match to TRBD1. The CDR3 covers 14 residues. Trimming took 7 bases from V and 4 from J; bases not matched to a gene: 9. For the CDR3, the DNA is TGTGCCAGCACTCCAGGGGGGGAAGGCTATGGCTACACCTTC. Translated, it gives CASTPGGEGYGYTF.

This clonotype was observed many times. The chain carries TRBV30 and TRBJ1-1; no clear D. V lost 8 bases, J lost 6 bases, and 16 bases lay in between. The germline CDR1 and CDR2 sequences are GTSNPN and SVGIG (reference sequence). The CDR3 consists of 12 residues. The CDR3 sequence: CAGLRAAAEAFF. CDR3 DNA: TGTGCCGGGCTGAGGGCGGCGGCTGAAGCTTTCTTT. Full variable domain (rest looked up from reference TRBV30 and TRBJ1-1): SQTIHQWPATLVQPVGSPLSLECTVEGTSNPNLYWYRQAAGRGLQLLFYSVGIGQISSEVPQNLSASRPQDRQFILSSKKLLLSDSGFYLCAGLRAAAEAFFGQGTRLTVV.

V is TRBV7-3 and J is TRBJ2-1; TRBD2 aligns across 8 bases. Germline V lookup: CDR1 SGHTA, CDR2 FQGTGA. This CDR3 contains 15 residues. V trimming: 5 bases; J trimming: 3 bases; junction bases outside the gene matches: 6. The CDR3 bases are TGTGCCAGCAGCCCTCGGGGGGGGCGCTACAATGAGCAGTTCTTC. Its protein product is CASSPRGGRYNEQFF.

The chain uses TRBV20-1 and TRBJ1-2, with 8 nucleotides matching TRBD1. The CDR3 runs 13 residues. Germline CDR1 reads DFQATT; CDR2 reads SNEGSKA (reference sequence). J was trimmed by 5 bases and V by 3 bases; bases with no gene match: 5. The CDR3 coding sequence is TGCAGTGCTAGCCGGGACAGGAGTTATGGCTACACCTTC. Its protein is CSASRDRSYGYTF.

V gene TRBV2 combines with J gene TRBJ1-2; D might be TRBD1 (5 bases). Germline V lookup: CDR1 SNHLY, CDR2 FYNNEI. This CDR3 has 13 residues. V lost 7 bases, J lost 2 bases, and 11 bases lay in between. The CDR3 region has the DNA TGTGCCAGCATCCGAGACAGAAACTATGGCTACACCTTC. Translation: CASIRDRNYGYTF. Variable domain in full (rest from reference TRBV2 and TRBJ1-2): EPEVTQTPSHQVTQMGQEVILRCVPISNHLYFYWYRQILGQKVEFLVSFYNNEISEKSEIFDDQFSVERPDGSNFTLKIRSTKLEDSAMYFCASIRDRNYGYTFGSGTRLTVV.

This clonotype appeared a few times. This sequence joins TRBV4-1 and TRBJ1-4; TRBD1 matches at 8 bases. The CDR3 is 15 residues long. Per germline, CDR1 MGHRA and CDR2 YSYEKL. V shed 5 bases, J shed 3 bases, and the junction held 5 bases outside the gene matches. The CDR3: CASSSLQGANEKLFF. In DNA, the CDR3 is TGCGCCAGCAGCTCGCTACAGGGGGCTAATGAAAAACTGTTTTTT.

There are a few counts of this clonotype. The CDR3 region has the DNA TGCGCCAGCAGCCAAATACGTCAGGGTATGGGGCCCAATCAGCCCCAGCATTTT. It is translated as CASSQIRQGMGPNQPQHF. J is TRBJ1-5 and V is TRBV4-3; the D gene is possibly TRBD1 (5 bases). From germline, CDR1 is LGHNA and CDR2 YSLEER. The CDR3 has 18 residues. V shed 2 bases and J shed 3 bases, with 20 bases lying between them.

Only a few counts were recorded for this clonotype. The chain links TRBV3-1 to TRBJ2-1; possibly TRBD1 or TRBD2 for D (5 bases each). The ends were cut back, 2 bases at V and 10 bases at J, with 15 bases in the middle. The CDR3 is 14 residues long. Germline lookup yields CDR1 LGHDT and CDR2 YNNKEL (reference sequence). For the CDR3, the DNA is TGTGCCAGCAGCCAAAACGGGGTACACAGGGAGCAGTTCTTC. Encoded protein: CASSQNGVHREQFF.

This clonotype came up many times. The gene calls are TRBV7-2 and TRBJ2-7, with 12 bases aligning to TRBD2. J lost 3 bases, V lost 6 bases, and 6 bases had no gene match. This CDR3 has 15 amino acids. The germline gives CDR1 SGHTA, CDR2 FQGNSA. In DNA form, the CDR3 reads TGTGCCAGCAGAGCCCAGACTAGCGGGAGCTACGAGCAGTACTTC. It is translated as CASRAQTSGSYEQYF.

The rearrangement links TRBV25-1 to TRBJ2-1; TRBD1 matches at 10 bases. The V gene end was trimmed by 6 bases and the J gene end by 6 bases; junction bases not matched to a gene: 8. The germline gives CDR1 MGHDK, CDR2 SYGVNS. The length of the CDR3 is 15 residues. The CDR3 nucleotides are TGTGCCAGCAGCCCGACAGGGGGCCTAGTCAATGAGCAGTTCTTC. Translation gives CASSPTGGLVNEQFF.

This clonotype has at least ten counts. The chain links TRBV5-1 to TRBJ1-3, with D unclear. With 0 bases removed from V and 4 bases from J, the gap between germline ends came to 8 bases. CDR1 is SGHRS and CDR2 is YFSETQ in the germline V gene. This CDR3 is built from 14 residues. For the CDR3, the DNA is TGCGCCAGCAGCTTGGCCGGGGAGGGAAACACCATATATTTT. Its protein product is CASSLAGEGNTIYF.

The table lists this clonotype with a few counts. This chain connects TRBV19 to TRBJ2-1; D gene unclear. The V gene's germline CDR1 is LNHDA and CDR2 SQIVND (reference sequence). The CDR3 extends over 13 amino acids. V gave up 8 bases and J gave up 0 bases, with 8 bases separating them. CDR3 nucleotide sequence: TGTGCCAGTCAGGAGAGCTCCTACAATGAGCAGTTCTTC. Encoded protein: CASQESSYNEQFF.

The rearrangement links TRBV9 to TRBJ2-3; D is uncertain. The V end lost 0 bases, the J end lost 0 bases, and 2 bases lay between the germline ends. The CDR3 spans 13 residues. Germline V gives CDR1 SGDLS, CDR2 YYNGEE. CDR3 DNA: TGTGCCAGCAGCGTAGGAAGCACAGATACGCAGTATTTT. Its translation: CASSVGSTDTQYF.